This T cell receptor (beta chain) was observed in a study of regulatory T cells in long-lasting Graves disease. This clonotype was seen at least ten times. As for time point: persistent/refractory GD, antithyroid drugs over 5 years with positive TRAb. Making the TCR library involved RNA that had been extracted from PBMCs. The CDR3 has 17 residues. Germline V lookup: CDR1 MDHEN, CDR2 SYDVKM. V lost 1 base to trimming and J lost 10 bases, with 25 bases between them. iRepertoire HTBI primers and Arm-PCR of CDR3 regions built TCR beta libraries. TCRdb used MiXCR to reprocess the multiplex PCR reads, holding one entry per CDR3 protein. This sample has about 340,000 distinct CDR3 sequences; roughly a fifth occur once, and the top ten carry roughly 29%.

This chain uses TRBV28 with TRBJ1-1, with no clear D. The sequencing here drew on peripheral blood mononuclear cells (PBMCs), taken when the disease was refractory, from a patient treated with antithyroid drugs. The TCR sequence derives from a female donor with Graves disease. CDR3 sequence reads: CASSLYSPRISRRPAFF. The CDR3 nucleotides read TGTGCCAGCAGTTTATATTCTCCGCGGATCTCAAGGCGACCAGCTTTCTTT.